This TCR beta chain was captured in a study of blood T cell repertoires in COVID-19. Turning to the study itself: From T cells, B-cell-depleted T cells, or PBMCs came the material, which was cDNA or gDNA.

CDR1 is SGHRS and CDR2 is YFSETQ in the germline V gene. The J segment lost 9 bases and the V segment lost 6 bases, leaving 17 bases of the junction unmatched. CDR3 length: 16 amino acids. The method was immunoSEQ multiplex PCR; TCRdb's version includes in-frame clones alone and lacks a portion of them. The sample records 200,000 to 250,000 clones, roughly 84% being singletons. The sequencing input was peripheral blood. The chain combines TRBV5-1 with TRBJ2-1; 8 bases agree with TRBD1. The TCR was taken from a woman in her fifties or sixties with acute or convalescent COVID-19. CDR3 in amino acids: CASTVNPGTGDGEQFF. The CDR3 region has the DNA TGCGCCAGCACCGTCAACCCCGGGACAGGCGACGGTGAGCAGTTCTTC.